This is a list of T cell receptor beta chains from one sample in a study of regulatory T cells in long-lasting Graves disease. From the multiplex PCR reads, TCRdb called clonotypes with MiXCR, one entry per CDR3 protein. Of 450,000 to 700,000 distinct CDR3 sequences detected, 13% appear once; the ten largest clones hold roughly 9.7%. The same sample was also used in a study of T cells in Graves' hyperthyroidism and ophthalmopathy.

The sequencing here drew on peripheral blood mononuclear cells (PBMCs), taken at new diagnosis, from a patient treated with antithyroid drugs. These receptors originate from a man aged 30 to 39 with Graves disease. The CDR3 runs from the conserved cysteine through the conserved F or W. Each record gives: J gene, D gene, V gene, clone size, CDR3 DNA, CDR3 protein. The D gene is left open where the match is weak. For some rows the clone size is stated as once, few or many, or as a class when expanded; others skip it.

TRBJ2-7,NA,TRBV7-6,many,TGTGCCAGCAGCCCATACGCGGCGGACTACGAGCAGTACTTC,CASSPYAADYEQYF
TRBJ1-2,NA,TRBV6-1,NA,TGTGCCAGCAGTGTCACCCAGGGGACGGCTGGCTACACCTTC,CASSVTQGTAGYTF
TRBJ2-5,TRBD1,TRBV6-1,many,TGTGCCAGCAGTGACCTCGACAGGGTAGAGACCCAGTACTTC,CASSDLDRVETQYF
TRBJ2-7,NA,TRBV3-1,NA,TGTGCCAGCAGCCAAGCTGGAGGGACCGGGCAGTACTTC,CASSQAGGTGQYF
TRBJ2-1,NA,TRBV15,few,TGTGCCACCAGCAGGATAGCTGCCGAGGTGGAGTTCTTC,CATSRIAAEVEFF
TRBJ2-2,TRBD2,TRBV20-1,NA,TGCAGTGCTAGAGACGGGCTAGCGGGAGGGAACACCGGGGAGCTGTTTTTT,CSARDGLAGGNTGELFF
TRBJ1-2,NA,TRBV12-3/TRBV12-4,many,TGTGCCAGCAGTCCCACCCGGTATTATGGCTACACCTTC,CASSPTRYYGYTF
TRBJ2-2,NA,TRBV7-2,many,TGTGCCAGCAGTATCACGGTGGGGCTGTTTTTT,CASSITVGLFF
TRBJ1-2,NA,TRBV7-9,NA,TGTGCCAGCAGCTTAGTACAGACTAACTATGGCTACACCTTC,CASSLVQTNYGYTF
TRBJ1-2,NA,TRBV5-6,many,TGTGCCAGCAGCTTTGGGCAAATCTATGGCTACACCTTC,CASSFGQIYGYTF